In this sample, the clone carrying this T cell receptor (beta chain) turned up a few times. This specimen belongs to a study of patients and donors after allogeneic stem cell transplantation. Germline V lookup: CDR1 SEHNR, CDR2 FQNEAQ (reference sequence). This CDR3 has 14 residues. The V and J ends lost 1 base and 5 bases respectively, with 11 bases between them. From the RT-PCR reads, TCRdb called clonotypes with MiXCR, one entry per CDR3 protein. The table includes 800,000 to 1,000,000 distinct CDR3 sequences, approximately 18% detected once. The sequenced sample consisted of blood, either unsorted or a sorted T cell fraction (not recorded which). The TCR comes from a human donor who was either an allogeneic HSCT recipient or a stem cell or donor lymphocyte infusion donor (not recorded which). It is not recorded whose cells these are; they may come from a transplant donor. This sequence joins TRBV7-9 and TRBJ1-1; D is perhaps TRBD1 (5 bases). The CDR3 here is CASSLDAGGTEAFF. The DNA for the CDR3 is TGTGCCAGCAGCTTAGATGCGGGGGGGACTGAAGCTTTCTTT.